Following are 30 T cell receptor beta chains from one sample sequenced in a study of blood T cell repertoires in COVID-19 (dated by TCRdb to between 2020 and 2021). Preparation of the library involved the immunoSEQ multiplex PCR assay. TCRdb took over this immuneACCESS table, retaining in-frame rearrangements with V and J assigned. Such tables are incomplete; in checked studies, under half of the missing clones stem from an unresolved V gene, and the remainder is unexplained. For this sample the table gives roughly 90,000 clones, of which over 75% were detected only once. The biggest ten clones account for around a sixth of the sample. The sequenced sample consisted of peripheral blood. Every receptor here comes from a woman aged 80 or older with active or convalescent COVID-19.

The genes are TRBV29-1 and TRBJ1-2; 9 bases match TRBD1. The V segment lost 6 bases and the J segment 2 bases; nucleotides outside the gene matches: 4. Per germline, CDR1 SQVTM and CDR2 ANQGSEA. The CDR3 is 13 amino acids. The CDR3 DNA sequence: TGCAGCGTGAAAGGGACAGGGAACTATGGCTACACCTTC. This codes for CSVKGTGNYGYTF.

The chain combines TRBV28 with TRBJ2-7; 7 bases line up with TRBD1. The ends lost 6 bases at V and 2 bases at J; junction bases unmatched: 4. Germline V gives CDR1 MDHEN, CDR2 SYDVKM. The CDR3 contains 13 residues. CDR3 coding DNA: TGTGCCAGCAGGGGCGGACAGGCCTACGAGCAGTACTTC. The encoded protein is CASRGGQAYEQYF.

The chain employs TRBV7-8 and TRBJ2-1, with 10 bases that match TRBD2. Trimming at V came to 3 bases and at J to 7 bases, leaving 3 bases not matched to a gene. The CDR3 contains 14 residues. Germline V gene lookup returns CDR1 SGHVS and CDR2 FQNEAQ. The CDR3 protein is CASSFSGRANEQFF. The CDR3 coding sequence is TGTGCCAGCAGCTTCAGCGGGAGGGCAAATGAGCAGTTCTTC.

The rearrangement joins TRBV19 to TRBJ1-1; D uncertain. CDR1 is LNHDA and CDR2 is SQIVND in the germline V gene (reference sequence). The ends were cut back, 5 bases at V and 1 base at J, with 11 bases in the middle. The CDR3 totals 14 residues. As DNA, the CDR3 is TGTGCCAGTAGTGGCGTACAGCCGAACACTGAAGCTTTCTTT. It yields the protein CASSGVQPNTEAFF.

Here the CDR3 DNA reads TGTGCCAGCTCACCATATCAGGGGAGTGAAGCTTTCTTT. It yields the protein CASSPYQGSEAFF. The rearrangement links TRBV18 to TRBJ1-1; D perhaps matches TRBD1 (6 bases). This CDR3 comprises 13 residues. In germline, CDR1 is KGHSH, CDR2 LQKENI. V was clipped by 2 bases and J by 7 bases, with 11 bases between them.

This chain joins TRBV14 and TRBJ2-7; 8 positions agree with TRBD1. Germline assignment: CDR1 SGHDN and CDR2 FVKESK. The trim removed 1 base at V and 5 bases at J, leaving 10 bases unmatched. The CDR3 runs to 16 residues. CDR3 sequence reads: CASSQVLPGTGNEQYF. CDR3 DNA sequence: TGTGCCAGCAGCCAAGTCCTTCCCGGGACAGGTAACGAGCAGTACTTC. Full variable domain (outside the CDR3, taken from reference TRBV14 and TRBJ2-7): EAGVTQFPSHSVIEKGQTVTLRCDPISGHDNLYWYRRVMGKEIKFLLHFVKESKQDESGMPNNRFLAERTGGTYSTLKVQPAELEDSGVYFCASSQVLPGTGNEQYFGPGTRLTVT.

This clone was observed once. The V and J genes are TRBV7-2 and TRBJ2-3; D may be TRBD2 (5 bases). Germline CDR1 is SGHTA and CDR2 is FQGNSA. V dropped 4 bases and J dropped 3 bases, with 14 bases sitting between them. The CDR3 loop spans 15 amino acids. This CDR3 is CASSSLAGSTDTQYF. The CDR3 nucleotides are TGTGCCAGCAGCTCCTTGGCGGGTAGTACAGATACGCAGTATTTT.

V usage is TRBV5-4 and J usage is TRBJ1-2; 8 positions match TRBD1. This CDR3 comprises 16 residues. Germline V gene lookup returns CDR1 SGHNT and CDR2 YYREEE (reference sequence). V shed 2 bases and J 0 bases; nucleotides not matched to a gene: 6. Written as DNA, the CDR3 is TGTGCCAGCAGCTTATCCAGGGGGCTCTCTAACTATGGCTACACCTTC. This sequence encodes CASSLSRGLSNYGYTF. Full variable domain (outside the CDR3, taken from reference TRBV5-4 and TRBJ1-2): ETGVTQSPTHLIKTRGQQVTLRCSSQSGHNTVSWYQQALGQGPQFIFQYYREEENGRGNFPPRFSGLQFPNYSSELNVNALELDDSALYLCASSLSRGLSNYGYTFGSGTRLTVV.

The gene calls are TRBV18 and TRBJ2-7; the match to TRBD2 covers 13 bases. The CDR3 has 15 amino acids. V trimming: 0 bases; J trimming: 8 bases; junction bases outside the gene matches: 4. Per germline, CDR1 KGHSH and CDR2 LQKENI. CDR3 sequence reads: CASSPPGLAGNKQYF. The CDR3 DNA reads as TGTGCCAGCTCACCACCGGGACTAGCGGGAAATAAGCAGTACTTC.

V is TRBV9 and J is TRBJ2-7, with 14 nucleotides matching TRBD2. V was clipped by 4 bases and J by 5 bases; unmatched bases: 8. Germline V gene lookup returns CDR1 SGDLS and CDR2 YYNGEE. CDR3 length: 16 amino acids. In DNA, the CDR3 is TGTGCCAGCAGCCGTACGGGACTAGCGGGAGTCCACGAGCAGTACTTC. Translated: CASSRTGLAGVHEQYF.

This chain links TRBV11-2 with TRBJ1-5; D uncertain. Germline CDR1 SGHAT, CDR2 FQNNGV. The V and J ends lost 6 bases and 2 bases respectively, with 11 bases between them. The CDR3 consists of 14 residues. CDR3 DNA sequence: TGTGCCAGCAGTGAACGGGAGGGCAATCAGCCCCAGCATTTT. Translation gives CASSEREGNQPQHF.

This clone was counted once. The genes are TRBV11-2 and TRBJ2-3; 11 bases match TRBD2. CDR3 size: 15 residues. V was clipped by 5 bases and J by 3 bases; unmatched bases: 4. Germline V gene sequence: CDR1 SGHAT, CDR2 FQNNGV. CDR3 region: CASSARTSGTDTQYF. The CDR3 nucleotides are TGTGCCAGCAGCGCCCGGACTAGCGGGACAGATACGCAGTATTTT.

V and J are TRBV19 and TRBJ2-3, with a tentative D call TRBD2 (5 bases). The CDR3 sequence is 16 residues long. The V gene's germline CDR1 is LNHDA and CDR2 SQIVND (reference sequence). Trimming shortened V by 3 bases and J by 0 bases, and 13 bases separated the two germline ends. CDR3 region: CASSIWSGRSTDTQYF. In nucleotides, the CDR3 is TGTGCCAGTAGTATCTGGTCGGGGAGAAGCACAGATACGCAGTATTTT.

This clone has only a few counts. The chain uses TRBV6-9 and TRBJ2-5; 8 positions match TRBD2. The V gene's germline CDR1 is MNHGY and CDR2 SVAAGI. This CDR3 region has 16 residues. V shed 4 bases and J 2 bases; nucleotides not matched to a gene: 9. The CDR3, as DNA: TGTGCCAGCAGTTTAAGTAGCGGGGACATACAAGAGACCCAGTACTTC. It is translated as CASSLSSGDIQETQYF.

The chain recombines TRBV6-5 with TRBJ1-4; D gene ambiguous. V lost 7 bases and J lost 8, with 20 bases in between. The CDR3 consists of 15 residues. Per the germline V gene, CDR1 is MNHEY and CDR2 is SVGAGI. The DNA for the CDR3 is TGTGCCAGCACCGAAGGAGGGTGGGTGGACGAAAAACTGTTTTTT. Translated: CASTEGGWVDEKLFF.

The rearrangement joins TRBV7-8 to TRBJ2-7; TRBD1 agrees at 7 bases. Trimming removed 1 base from V and 9 bases from J; junction bases left unmatched: 3. This CDR3 contains 12 residues. The V gene's germline CDR1 is SGHVS and CDR2 FQNEAQ. The CDR3 DNA is TGTGCCAGCAGCTTAGGACAGGGACGGCAGTACTTC. Protein: CASSLGQGRQYF.

This clone was detected many times. The chain employs TRBV29-1 and TRBJ1-2; perhaps TRBD1 as D (5 bases). Germline loops: CDR1 SQVTM, CDR2 ANQGSEA. Between the trimmed V and J ends, which lost 4 bases and 8 bases, there was a span of 14 bases. This CDR3 contains 12 residues. The CDR3: CSVVLAGKGYTF. CDR3 nucleotide sequence: TGCAGCGTTGTTCTGGCAGGGAAAGGCTACACCTTC.

This clone has just a few counts. The genes are TRBV14 and TRBJ2-5; 7 bases line up with TRBD1. The germline V gene has CDR1 SGHDN and CDR2 FVKESK. Trimming took 1 base from V and 5 from J; bases not matched to a gene: 19. This CDR3 is 19 amino acids long. CDR3 sequence reads: CASSQALIPVQGFGETQYF. CDR3 nucleotide sequence: TGTGCCAGCAGCCAAGCTCTGATCCCCGTACAGGGGTTTGGGGAGACCCAGTACTTC.

The chain uses TRBV7-9 and TRBJ2-3, with D possibly matching TRBD1 (5 bases). Germline-derived CDR1 and CDR2 are SEHNR and FQNEAQ (reference sequence). V was trimmed by 0 bases and J by 6 bases, leaving 10 bases between them. There are 14 residues in the CDR3. The CDR3 coding sequence is TGTGCCAGCAGCTTAGCGGGGCGGATTGATACGCAGTATTTT. Its translation: CASSLAGRIDTQYF.

The chain recombines TRBV6-2 or TRBV6-3 with TRBJ1-2; D is unresolved. The V and J ends lost 5 bases and 8 bases respectively, with 15 bases between them. The length of the CDR3 is 13 residues. Germline V gene sequence: CDR1 MNHEY, CDR2 SVGEGT. The CDR3 sequence: CASSPWTGGGYTF. CDR3 coding DNA: TGTGCCAGCAGTCCCTGGACCGGCGGGGGCTACACCTTC.

The chain joins TRBV5-6 to TRBJ2-2, with TRBD2 identical over 12 bases. The ends lost 3 bases at V and 5 bases at J; junction bases unmatched: 5. This CDR3 has 16 residues. Germline CDR1 is SGHDT and CDR2 is YYEEEE. CDR3 DNA sequence: TGTGCCAGCAGCTCCGCGACTAGCGGGGGTACCGGGGAGCTGTTTTTT. Amino acids: CASSSATSGGTGELFF.

The genes are TRBV6-5 and TRBJ1-2; D may be TRBD1 (6 bases). This CDR3 has 15 amino acids. The V gene's germline CDR1 is MNHEY and CDR2 SVGAGI. The V end lost 0 bases, the J end lost 2 bases, and 10 bases lay between the germline ends. CDR3 sequence (DNA): TGTGCCAGCAGTTACTCGGGGGCTGCCAACTATGGCTACACCTTC. This codes for CASSYSGAANYGYTF.

The chain combines TRBV18 with TRBJ2-7; 12 nucleotides line up with TRBD2. The CDR3 is made up of 18 amino acids. CDR1 and CDR2 from the germline V gene are KGHSH and LQKENI. With 1 base clipped from V and 4 bases from J, the junction kept 11 bases outside the gene matches. The CDR3: CASSPRPLTSGSLYEQYF. Written as DNA, the CDR3 is TGTGCCAGCTCACCACGACCGTTGACTAGCGGGAGTTTGTACGAGCAGTACTTC.

This chain connects TRBV4-3 to TRBJ1-5, with 7 positions matching TRBD1. Trimming cost V 0 bases and J 9 bases; bases outside gene matches: 8. The germline V gene has CDR1 LGHNA and CDR2 YSLEER. CDR3 length equals 15 residues. The CDR3 nucleotides read TGCGCCAGCAGCCAAGACACAGGGGTTGGTAGGCCCCAGCATTTT. Translating gives CASSQDTGVGRPQHF.

About this clone: At one of its ends the junction is not consistent with the germline gene, which may arise from a read error. The chain links TRBV30 to TRBJ2-7; 15 bases are a match to TRBD2. The CDR3 sequence is 11 residues long. Germline V gene lookup returns CDR1 GTSNPN and CDR2 SVGIG (reference sequence). CDR3: CAGGTSGRKDF. DNA for the CDR3: TGTGCCGGCGGGACTAGCGGGAGGAAGGACTTC.

This chain uses TRBV29-1 with TRBJ2-5; no firm D call. CDR1 is SQVTM, CDR2 ANQGSEA, per germline. Trimming removed 2 bases from V and 7 bases from J, with 11 bases in between. CDR3 length equals 12 residues. The chain's CDR3 is CSVETGGGTQYF. In DNA form, the CDR3 reads TGCAGCGTTGAAACCGGCGGCGGGACCCAGTACTTC.

The rearrangement joins TRBV5-1 to TRBJ2-2, with a tentative D call TRBD2 (5 bases). CDR3 length equals 17 residues. The V and J ends lost 4 bases and 4 bases respectively, with 20 bases between them. CDR1 SGHRS and CDR2 YFSETQ come from the germline V gene. The CDR3 region is CASSPWFGPRGTGELFF. CDR3 DNA sequence: TGCGCCAGCAGCCCTTGGTTCGGCCCTCGGGGCACCGGGGAGCTGTTTTTT.

The genes are TRBV9 and TRBJ2-1, with a weak D call TRBD1 (5 bases). The CDR3 has 16 amino acids. The V and J ends lost 0 bases and 2 bases respectively, with 12 bases between them. From germline, CDR1 is SGDLS and CDR2 YYNGEE. The CDR3, as DNA: TGTGCCAGCAGCGTAGCGCCCCTAGGGGCCTACAATGAGCAGTTCTTC. It is translated as CASSVAPLGAYNEQFF.

This chain connects TRBV5-6 to TRBJ1-2; D possibly corresponds to TRBD1 (5 bases). V was pared by 0 bases and J by 1 base, with 10 bases between. CDR1 and CDR2 (germline): SGHDT, YYEEEE. There are 15 residues in the CDR3. CDR3 residues: CASSLDLGGNYGYTF. The CDR3 bases are TGTGCCAGCAGCTTGGATCTCGGGGGTAACTATGGCTACACCTTC.

The V gene is TRBV6-5, the J gene TRBJ1-2; TRBD1 matches 7 bases. J lost 4 bases, V lost 7 bases, and 9 bases had no gene match. The CDR3 is 14 amino acids. From germline, CDR1 is MNHEY and CDR2 SVGAGI. The CDR3 region is CASNGRQGGYGYTF. The CDR3 DNA follows: TGTGCCAGCAATGGACGACAGGGAGGCTATGGCTACACCTTC.